One sample yielded the 15 T cell receptor beta chains listed below, sequenced in a study of a mutant IDH1 vaccine in newly diagnosed glioma. Their recognized antigens are unknown. Measured with immunoSEQ multiplex PCR; TCRdb has only the in-frame clones, and not every one. In the table there are 110,000 or so clones, 90% of which are singletons. Documented time point: week 11, during vaccination. Doses consisted of 300 ug of mutant IDH1 20-mer peptide each, paired with topical imiquimod. Here the sequenced sample was PBMCs, taken from a glioma patient whose treatment included an IDH1 peptide vaccine. The receptors originated from a woman between 50 and 59 years old with glioma.

This chain connects TRBV28 to TRBJ1-2, with TRBD1 matching 8 bases. Per the germline V gene, CDR1 is MDHEN and CDR2 is SYDVKM. CDR3 size: 15 residues. Trimming cost V 1 base and J 6 bases; bases outside gene matches: 7. The CDR3 reads CASSLSARGRNGYTF. The CDR3 region has the DNA TGTGCCAGCAGTTTATCGGCCAGGGGGCGAAATGGCTACACCTTC.

The chain uses TRBV6-1 and TRBJ2-7; TRBD2 agrees at 12 bases. Germline V gives CDR1 MNHNS, CDR2 SASEGT. This CDR3 has 16 residues. Germline trimming cut 2 bases from V and 2 bases from J; bases unmatched to any gene: 4. As DNA, the CDR3 is TGTGCCAGCAGTGAATTCGGACTAGCGGGAACCTACGAGCAGTACTTC. It is translated as CASSEFGLAGTYEQYF.

The chain carries TRBV27 and TRBJ2-7; D is unresolved. Germline CDR1 is MNHEY and CDR2 is SMNVEV (reference sequence). The CDR3 is 14 residues long. V lost 3 bases, J lost 6 bases, and 15 bases lay in between. The CDR3 protein is CASSFSQFGIEQYF. The DNA of the CDR3 is TGTGCCAGCAGTTTTTCCCAGTTTGGAATCGAGCAGTACTTC.

The V gene is TRBV2, the J gene TRBJ2-2; no clear D. V dropped 6 bases and J dropped 1 base, with 9 bases sitting between them. The germline V gene has CDR1 SNHLY and CDR2 FYNNEI. This CDR3 has 14 amino acids. The CDR3 loop is CASSTILNTGELFF. CDR3 DNA: TGTGCCAGCAGCACGATACTGAACACCGGGGAGCTGTTTTTT.

The chain combines TRBV5-5 with TRBJ2-7, with 8 bases matching TRBD1. Germline lookup yields CDR1 SGHKS and CDR2 YYEKEE (reference sequence). J was trimmed by 1 base and V by 4 bases; bases with no gene match: 4. The CDR3 is 14 amino acids. CDR3 nucleotide sequence: TGTGCCAGCAGCCTGGGACAGGCGTCCTACGAGCAGTACTTC. Residues: CASSLGQASYEQYF.

V gene TRBV27 combines with J gene TRBJ2-7; possible D gene TRBD1, 6 bases. The germline gives CDR1 MNHEY, CDR2 SMNVEV (reference sequence). The V gene lost 5 bases and the J gene lost 7 bases, with 24 bases spanning the gap. The CDR3 has 16 amino acids. The CDR3 DNA is TGTGCCAGCAGTCCGAAGACAGGTCCTCGAGTGTGGGAGCAGTACTTC. Translation gives CASSPKTGPRVWEQYF.

The chain is built from TRBV19 and TRBJ2-1; 9 nucleotides match TRBD1. The CDR3 length is 16 residues. Germline V gene lookup returns CDR1 LNHDA and CDR2 SQIVND (reference sequence). The J segment lost 5 bases and the V segment lost 5 bases, leaving 10 bases of the junction unmatched. CDR3 in amino acids: CASSPAGQGIDNEQFF. In DNA, the CDR3 is TGTGCCAGTAGTCCGGCGGGACAGGGAATCGACAATGAGCAGTTCTTC.

This chain connects TRBV5-5 to TRBJ2-7; TRBD1 agrees at 11 bases. Germline trimming cut 6 bases from V and 5 bases from J; bases unmatched to any gene: 13. In germline, CDR1 is SGHKS, CDR2 YYEKEE (reference sequence). This CDR3 has 16 residues. In DNA form, the CDR3 reads TGTGCCAGCAACCCGACCCCGGGACAGGGGGTCCACGAGCAGTACTTC. Its protein product is CASNPTPGQGVHEQYF. Drawing the rest from reference TRBV5-5 and TRBJ2-7, the complete variable domain is DAGVTQSPTHLIKTRGQQVTLRCSPISGHKSVSWYQQVLGQGPQFIFQYYEKEERGRGNFPDRFSARQFPNYSSELNVNALLLGDSALYLCASNPTPGQGVHEQYFGPGTRLTVT.

J is TRBJ2-7 and V is TRBV29-1; no clear D. CDR3 length: 11 amino acids. Germline CDR1 reads SQVTM; CDR2 reads ANQGSEA. The CDR3 region is CPAPPRYEQYF. As DNA, the CDR3 is TGCCCCGCCCCCCCTCGCTACGAGCAGTACTTC.

This chain joins TRBV5-1 and TRBJ1-1; D is perhaps TRBD1 (5 bases). The CDR3 runs to 12 residues. Germline loops: CDR1 SGHRS, CDR2 YFSETQ. The germline V and J ends were trimmed by 0 bases and 7 bases, with 7 bases remaining between them. The CDR3 DNA follows: TGCGCCAGCAGCTTGGCCGACAGTGAAGCTTTCTTT. This sequence encodes CASSLADSEAFF. Full variable domain (rest looked up from reference TRBV5-1 and TRBJ1-1): KAGVTQTPRYLIKTRGQQVTLSCSPISGHRSVSWYQQTPGQGLQFLFEYFSETQRNKGNFPGRFSGRQFSNSRSEMNVSTLELGDSALYLCASSLADSEAFFGQGTRLTVV.

This clone was observed a handful of times. This sequence joins TRBV13 and TRBJ1-5, with D possibly being TRBD1 (5 bases). This CDR3 has 13 residues. Trimming cost V 2 bases and J 5 bases, with 7 bases left between them. From germline, CDR1 is PRHDT and CDR2 FYEKMQ (reference sequence). As DNA, the CDR3 is TGTGCCAGCAGCTTACAGGGCGATCAGCCCCAGCATTTT. Its protein is CASSLQGDQPQHF.

The CDR3: CASSSYQREQYF. CDR3 DNA: TGTGCCAGCAGCTCATATCAGCGGGAGCAGTACTTC. The chain combines TRBV7-2 with TRBJ2-7, with D perhaps matching TRBD2 (5 bases). The CDR3 is made up of 12 amino acids. Germline assignment: CDR1 SGHTA and CDR2 FQGNSA. Trimming took off 4 bases at V and 7 bases at J, with 11 bases between the two ends.

J is TRBJ2-7 and V is TRBV28; D tentatively reads TRBD1 or TRBD2 (5 bases each). CDR3 length: 13 residues. Trimming left V 6 bases short and J 9 bases short, with 18 bases between. Per germline, CDR1 MDHEN and CDR2 SYDVKM. This CDR3 reads CASSPPGAVSQYF. CDR3 DNA sequence: TGTGCCAGCAGCCCGCCCGGGGCGGTATCGCAGTACTTC.

The V gene is TRBV28, the J gene TRBJ2-1, with 7 bases aligning to TRBD1. The ends lost 6 bases at V and 8 bases at J; junction bases unmatched: 7. This CDR3 has 13 amino acids. Germline V lookup: CDR1 MDHEN, CDR2 SYDVKM. This CDR3 reads CASRLQGWHEQFF. The DNA of the CDR3 is TGTGCCAGCAGGTTACAGGGGTGGCATGAGCAGTTCTTC.

The J gene is TRBJ2-3, the V gene TRBV7-9, with no clear D. CDR3 length: 12 residues. Germline CDR1 reads SEHNR; CDR2 reads FQNEAQ (reference sequence). Trimming stripped 3 bases from V and 5 bases from J, with 6 bases between. The CDR3 nucleotides are TGTGCCAGCAGCTTTAGAGAAGATACGCAGTATTTT. Its protein is CASSFREDTQYF.